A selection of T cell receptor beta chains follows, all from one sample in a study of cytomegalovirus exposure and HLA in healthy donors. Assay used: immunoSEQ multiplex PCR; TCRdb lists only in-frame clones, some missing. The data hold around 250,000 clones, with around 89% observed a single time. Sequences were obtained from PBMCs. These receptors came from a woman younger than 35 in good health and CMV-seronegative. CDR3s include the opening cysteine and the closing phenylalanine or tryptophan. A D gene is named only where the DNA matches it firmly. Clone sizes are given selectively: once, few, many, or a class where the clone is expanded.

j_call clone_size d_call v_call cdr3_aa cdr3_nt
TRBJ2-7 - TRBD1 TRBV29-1 CSVAGTGSYEQYF TGCAGCGTCGCCGGGACAGGGTCCTACGAGCAGTACTTC
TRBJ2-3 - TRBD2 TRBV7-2 CASSPFPPSSGGSDTQYF TGTGCCAGCAGCCCCTTTCCCCCCTCTAGCGGGGGGTCAGATACGCAGTATTTT
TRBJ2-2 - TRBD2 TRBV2 CASVLLAPVNTGELFF TGTGCCAGCGTCCTACTAGCGCCCGTAAACACCGGGGAGCTGTTTTTT
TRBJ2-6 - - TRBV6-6 CASSYRDSGANVLTF TGTGCCAGCAGTTACCGAGACTCTGGGGCCAACGTCCTGACTTTC
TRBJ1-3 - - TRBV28 CASSPAYETGLGNTIYF TGTGCCAGCAGTCCCGCTTACGAAACAGGGTTGGGAAACACCATATATTTT
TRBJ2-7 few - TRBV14 CASSQAGTLYEQYF TGTGCCAGCAGCCAGGCCGGGACACTCTACGAGCAGTACTTC
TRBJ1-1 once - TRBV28 CASSLGATEAFF TGTGCCAGCAGTCTGGGGGCCACTGAAGCTTTCTTT
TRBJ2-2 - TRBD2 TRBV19 CASRYQRGGLLAGELFF TGTGCCAGTAGATATCAGCGGGGGGGCCTCTTGGCCGGGGAGCTGTTTTTT
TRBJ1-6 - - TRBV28 CASSLDSSARLFNNSPLHF TGTGCCAGCAGTCTCGACTCTTCCGCCCGCCTTTTCAATAATTCACCCCTCCACTTT
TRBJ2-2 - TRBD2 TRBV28 CASSLGLAGGQSDTGELFF TGTGCCAGCAGTTTAGGGCTAGCGGGGGGGCAGTCGGACACCGGGGAGCTGTTTTTT
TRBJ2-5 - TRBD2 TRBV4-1 CASSQGPGTSGGADSETQYF TGCGCCAGCAGCCAAGGCCCCGGGACTAGCGGGGGGGCGGATTCAGAGACCCAGTACTTC
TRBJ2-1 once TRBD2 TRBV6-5 CASSLGLAGAYNEQFF TGTGCCAGCAGTTTGGGACTAGCGGGGGCCTACAATGAGCAGTTCTTC
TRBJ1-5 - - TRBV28 CATEQAQKSLYSNQPQHF TGTGCCACCGAGCAGGCCCAGAAGTCACTCTATAGCAATCAGCCCCAGCATTTT
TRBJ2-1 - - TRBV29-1 CSDFPDNNNEQFF TGCAGCGACTTCCCCGACAACAACAATGAGCAGTTCTTC
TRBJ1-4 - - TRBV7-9 CASSPRDTYEKLFF TGTGCCAGCAGCCCCCGGGACACGTATGAAAAACTGTTTTTT
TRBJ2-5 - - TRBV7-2 CASSARREETQYF TGTGCCAGCAGCGCTCGTAGAGAGGAGACCCAGTACTTC
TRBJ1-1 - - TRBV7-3 CASSQDTNHTEAFF TGTGCCAGCAGCCAAGATACAAATCACACTGAAGCTTTCTTT
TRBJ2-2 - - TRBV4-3 CASSDSGGAGGELFF TGCGCCAGCAGCGACTCGGGGGGCGCCGGCGGGGAGCTGTTTTTT
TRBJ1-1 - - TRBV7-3 CASSSQEGGTEAFF TGTGCCAGCAGCTCCCAGGAGGGAGGCACTGAAGCTTTCTTT
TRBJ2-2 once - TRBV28 CASSRGGSTGELFF TGTGCCAGCAGTCGAGGGGGAAGCACCGGGGAGCTGTTTTTT
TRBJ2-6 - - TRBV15 CATSRQGTASSGANVLTF TGTGCCACCAGCAGACAAGGGACTGCTAGCTCTGGGGCCAACGTCCTGACTTTC
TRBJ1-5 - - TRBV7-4 CASSLYLGPHQPQHF TGTGCCAGCAGCTTATACTTGGGCCCTCATCAGCCCCAGCATTTT
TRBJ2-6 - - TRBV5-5 CASSPGLLSGANVLTF TGTGCCAGCAGCCCGGGACTCCTCTCTGGGGCCAACGTCCTGACTTTC
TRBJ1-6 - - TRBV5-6 CASSSGGSPLHF TGTGCCAGCAGCTCGGGTGGTTCACCCCTCCACTTT
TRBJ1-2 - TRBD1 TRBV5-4 CASSPTGAGYTF TGTGCCAGCAGCCCGACAGGGGCCGGCTACACCTTC
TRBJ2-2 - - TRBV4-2 CASSQDGGNTGELFF TGTGCCAGCAGCCAAGACGGGGGGAACACCGGGGAGCTGTTTTTT
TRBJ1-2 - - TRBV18 CASSPPSLANYGYTF TGTGCCAGCTCACCACCGAGTCTAGCTAACTATGGCTACACCTTC
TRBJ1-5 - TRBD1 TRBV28 CASRSGQGNNQPQHF TGTGCCAGCAGGTCGGGACAGGGGAACAATCAGCCCCAGCATTTT
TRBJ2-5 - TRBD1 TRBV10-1 CASSPGGAGLETQYF TGCGCCAGCAGCCCAGGGGGCGCCGGGTTAGAGACCCAGTACTTC
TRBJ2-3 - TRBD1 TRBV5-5 CASSPFGTGGGTDTQYF TGTGCCAGCAGCCCCTTCGGGACAGGGGGCGGTACAGATACGCAGTATTTT
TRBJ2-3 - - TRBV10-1 CASSVDSSSTDTQYF TGCGCCAGCAGTGTGGACTCATCTAGCACAGATACGCAGTATTTT
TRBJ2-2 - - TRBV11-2 CASRIPGHYTGELFF TGTGCCAGCCGAATACCGGGACACTACACCGGGGAGCTGTTTTTT
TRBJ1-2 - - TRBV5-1 CASSPDQGNYGYTF TGCGCCAGCAGTCCTGATCAGGGAAACTATGGCTACACCTTC
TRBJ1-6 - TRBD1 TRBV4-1 CASSLGTGEVSSYNSPLHF TGCGCCAGCAGCCTAGGGACAGGGGAGGTGAGCTCCTATAATTCACCCCTCCACTTT
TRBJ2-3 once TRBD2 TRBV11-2 CASSLGASGGLTDTQYF TGTGCCAGCAGCTTAGGTGCTAGCGGGGGGCTTACAGATACGCAGTATTTT
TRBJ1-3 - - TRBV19 CASSTGPQGNTIYF TGTGCCAGTAGTACAGGTCCGCAAGGAAACACCATATATTTT
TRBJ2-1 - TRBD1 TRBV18 CASSLSGQSSYNEQFF TGTGCCAGCTCACTTTCGGGACAGTCCTCCTACAATGAGCAGTTCTTC